This T cell receptor (beta chain) was found in a study of T cells in Graves' hyperthyroidism and ophthalmopathy. Study-wide context: Peripheral blood was acquired at first diagnosis, ahead of any therapy whatsoever. Findings and caveats of the study: Within blood appeared most thyroid clonotypes that had expanded above 0.001.

Regarding this clonotype: Antigen specificity is unknown.

Fresh 10 ml peripheral blood yielded PBMCs. RNA transcripts gave rise to amplified TCR beta CDR3 regions. RT-PCR in the first round (using the HTBI primer set) targeted the TCR CDR3. One entry per CDR3 protein, called by TCRdb with MiXCR from the multiplex PCR reads. In the table there are about 640,000 distinct CDR3 sequences, 20% to 25% of which are singletons. The germline V and J ends were trimmed by 2 bases and 6 bases, with 12 bases remaining between them. CDR3 length: 13 residues. Germline assignment: CDR1 SGHRS and CDR2 YFSETQ. The TCR originated in a man younger than 45 with Graves' ophthalmopathy. The sample taken for sequencing was blood. V is TRBV5-1 and J is TRBJ2-7; tentatively, D is TRBD2 (5 bases). The CDR3 protein is CASSFEREREQYF. As DNA, the CDR3 is TGCGCCAGCAGCTTTGAACGGGAACGCGAGCAGTACTTC.